The next 17 T cell receptor beta chains were all read from a single sample in a study of identical twins. MiXCR, applied by TCRdb to the 5' RACE reads, yields one record per CDR3 protein. The top ten clones hold around 4.4% of a sample with roughly 690,000 distinct CDR3 sequences, around 21% of them seen once. These sequences were also reported in another study, on T cells expressing NK-cell markers.

Input material: PBMCs. All receptors come from a woman under 30 in good health.

This clonotype was seen a handful of times. In nucleotides, the CDR3 is TGCGCCAGCAGCTTGACAGACCCTCAAGAGACCCAGTACTTC. Translation gives CASSLTDPQETQYF. The chain carries TRBV5-1 and TRBJ2-5; no clear D gene. Germline-derived CDR1 and CDR2 are SGHRS and YFSETQ. V was pared by 1 base and J by 2 bases, with 9 bases between. The CDR3 has 14 residues.

This clonotype has more than one count but fewer than ten. This chain connects TRBV20-1 to TRBJ1-6, with a tentative D call TRBD1 (5 bases). Per germline, CDR1 DFQATT and CDR2 SNEGSKA (reference sequence). Trimming shortened V by 4 bases and J by 6 bases, and 16 bases separated the two germline ends. The CDR3 is 15 residues long. The CDR3 nucleotides read TGCAGTGCTACCCTGGGGCAGGCGGGTAATTCACCCCTCCACTTT. Translation: CSATLGQAGNSPLHF.

This clonotype came up a few times. This sequence joins TRBV4-3 and TRBJ2-1; 10 nucleotides match TRBD2. J lost 5 bases, V lost 2 bases, and 9 bases had no gene match. Germline CDR1 reads LGHNA; CDR2 reads YSLEER. The CDR3 contains 17 residues. The CDR3 reads CASSQRPTSGTHNEQFF. The CDR3 nucleotides read TGCGCCAGCAGCCAAAGACCTACTAGCGGGACCCACAATGAGCAGTTCTTC.

In this sample, this clonotype turned up many times. V gene TRBV6-6 combines with J gene TRBJ2-3, with D possibly being TRBD2 (5 bases). The CDR3 is 13 residues long. With 2 bases removed from V and 5 bases from J, the gap between germline ends came to 8 bases. Germline-derived CDR1 and CDR2 are MNHNY and SVGAGI (reference sequence). The CDR3: CASSYPGEDTQYF. The CDR3 coding sequence is TGTGCCAGCAGTTACCCCGGGGAAGATACGCAGTATTTT.

This clonotype came up many times. The J gene is TRBJ1-5, the V gene TRBV20-1; a weak D match, TRBD1 (5 bases). The germline V gene has CDR1 DFQATT and CDR2 SNEGSKA (reference sequence). The CDR3 is made up of 12 amino acids. V lost 4 bases and J lost 7, with 11 bases in between. DNA for the CDR3: TGCAGTGCTATAGGGGTTGGACAGCCCCAGCATTTT. This encodes CSAIGVGQPQHF.

J is TRBJ2-5 and V is TRBV20-1; no clear D gene. The germline V gene encodes CDR1 DFQATT and CDR2 SNEGSKA (reference sequence). Between the trimmed V and J ends, which lost 6 bases and 5 bases, there was a span of 13 bases. The CDR3 extends over 12 amino acids. The CDR3 DNA sequence: TGCAGTGCCCCGCTGGGTCCGGAGACCCAGTACTTC. The encoded protein is CSAPLGPETQYF.

Written as DNA, the CDR3 is TGTGCCAGCAGTTTAGCGGTACTAGCGGGGGGATTCTACGAGCAGTACTTC. Its protein is CASSLAVLAGGFYEQYF. The chain joins TRBV12-3 or TRBV12-4 to TRBJ2-7, with 12 bases identical to TRBD2. V shed 0 bases and J 3 bases; nucleotides not matched to a gene: 6. The CDR3 consists of 17 residues.

The chain employs TRBV10-3 and TRBJ2-7, with 8 bases aligning to TRBD2. The CDR3 extends over 14 amino acids. Germline CDR1 reads ENHRY; CDR2 reads SYGVKD. With 3 bases clipped from V and 6 bases from J, the junction kept 7 bases outside the gene matches. The CDR3 is CAISDSAGAFEQYF. CDR3 DNA sequence: TGTGCCATCAGTGACTCAGCGGGAGCCTTCGAGCAGTACTTC.

This clonotype was seen only once. The rearrangement joins TRBV7-9 to TRBJ2-3; D gene uncertain. The CDR3 loop spans 16 amino acids. Trimming pared 5 bases from V and 0 bases from J, leaving 15 bases between. Germline V lookup: CDR1 SEHNR, CDR2 FQNEAQ (reference sequence). The CDR3, as DNA: TGTGCCAGCAGCGTTAGGCACAGAAAAAGCACAGATACGCAGTATTTT. Translation: CASSVRHRKSTDTQYF.

The rearrangement links TRBV9 to TRBJ2-5, with D maybe TRBD1 (6 bases). Trimming shortened V by 3 bases and J by 2 bases, and 14 bases separated the two germline ends. This CDR3 has 15 residues. Germline CDR1 SGDLS, CDR2 YYNGEE. In nucleotides, the CDR3 is TGTGCCAGCAGCGCCAGAGGGGGTTCTCAAGAGACCCAGTACTTC. Its protein is CASSARGGSQETQYF.

This clonotype showed up many times. The chain employs TRBV12-3 or TRBV12-4 and TRBJ2-1; possibly TRBD2 for D (7 bases). This CDR3 is built from 15 residues. V was shortened by 2 bases and J by 7 bases, with 15 bases between the two germline ends. The CDR3 region is CASSLWRGGRNEQFF. CDR3 sequence (DNA): TGTGCCAGCAGTTTATGGAGGGGGGGCCGGAATGAGCAGTTCTTC.

Only a few counts were recorded for this clonotype. This chain links TRBV20-1 with TRBJ2-1; perhaps D is TRBD1 or TRBD2 (7 bases each). The germline CDR1 and CDR2 sequences are DFQATT and SNEGSKA (reference sequence). Trimming left V 5 bases short and J 8 bases short, with 22 bases between. The CDR3 has 15 residues. In DNA form, the CDR3 reads TGCAGTGCTGGTCAGGGGGGGGGAGCGTCGGATGAGCAGTTCTTC. Protein: CSAGQGGGASDEQFF.

This clonotype was seen once. This chain joins TRBV19 and TRBJ1-2; a possible D gene is TRBD1 (5 bases). CDR3 length: 15 amino acids. CDR1 is LNHDA, CDR2 SQIVND, per germline (reference sequence). V lost 3 bases, J lost 6 bases, and 17 bases lay in between. The DNA of the CDR3 is TGTGCCAGTAGTATTATCTCCCAGGGATGGGATGGCTACACCTTC. Translated, it gives CASSIISQGWDGYTF. The full variable domain, completed using reference TRBV19 and TRBJ1-2, is DGGITQSPKYLFRKEGQNVTLSCEQNLNHDAMYWYRQDPGQGLRLIYYSQIVNDFQKGDIAEGYSVSREKKESFPLTVTSAQKNPTAFYLCASSIISQGWDGYTFGSGTRLTVV.

Many counts were recorded for this clonotype. This chain uses TRBV21-1 with TRBJ1-3; TRBD1 reflects the table's D call only, with no check against the DNA. TRBV21-1 is a recognized pseudogene. This CDR3 spans 19 amino acids. CDR3 amino acids: CASSKYGTGGPHGRNTIYF. The DNA of the CDR3 is TGTGCCAGCAGCAAATATGGGACAGGGGGTCCGCATGGGCGGAACACCATATATTTT.

The gene calls are TRBV4-2 and TRBJ1-4; a weak D match, TRBD1 (6 bases). Trimming stripped 0 bases from V and 7 bases from J, with 12 bases between. The germline V gene has CDR1 LGHNA and CDR2 YNFKEQ. This CDR3 has 15 residues. This chain's CDR3 is CASSQDPGGGEKLFF. In DNA, the CDR3 is TGTGCCAGCAGCCAAGACCCGGGGGGCGGTGAAAAACTGTTTTTT.

This clonotype appeared a few times. V and J are TRBV6-5 and TRBJ2-5, with D unclear. Trimming left V 1 base short and J 5 bases short, with 8 bases between. The CDR3 runs to 13 residues. CDR1 is MNHEY, CDR2 SVGAGI, per germline. The CDR3 nucleotides read TGTGCCAGCAGTTACTACCGTGGGGAGACCCAGTACTTC. It is translated as CASSYYRGETQYF.

The chain is built from TRBV10-3 and TRBJ1-1, with D possibly matching TRBD1 (6 bases). Looked up from germline, CDR1 is ENHRY and CDR2 is SYGVKD. The CDR3 spans 13 residues. Trimming pared 11 bases from V and 3 bases from J, leaving 16 bases between. The CDR3: CASCTGAYTEAFF. The CDR3 DNA sequence: TGTGCCTCCTGCACGGGGGCGTACACTGAAGCTTTCTTT.